This T cell receptor beta chain came from a study of blood T cell repertoires in COVID-19. At the level of the study: Sites in the United States, Italy and Spain provided acute and convalescent COVID-19 samples.

This clone was seen a single time. Germline V gene data show CDR1 as SGHAT and CDR2 as FQNNGV. The CDR3 totals 16 residues. The junction had 5 bases not matched to a gene; V was cut back by 4 bases and J by 4 bases. Repertoires were generated with immunoSEQ multiplex PCR, while TCRdb's copy carries only in-frame clones and drops some. This table holds around 620,000 clones, 80% to 90% found once. The V and J genes are TRBV11-2 and TRBJ2-1, with TRBD2 identical over 12 bases. The sample taken for sequencing was peripheral blood. The sequence was collected from a woman under 30 with acute or convalescent COVID-19. CDR3: CASSSLAGGAYNEQFF. Written as DNA, the CDR3 is TGTGCCAGCAGCTCCCTAGCGGGGGGGGCATACAATGAGCAGTTCTTC.